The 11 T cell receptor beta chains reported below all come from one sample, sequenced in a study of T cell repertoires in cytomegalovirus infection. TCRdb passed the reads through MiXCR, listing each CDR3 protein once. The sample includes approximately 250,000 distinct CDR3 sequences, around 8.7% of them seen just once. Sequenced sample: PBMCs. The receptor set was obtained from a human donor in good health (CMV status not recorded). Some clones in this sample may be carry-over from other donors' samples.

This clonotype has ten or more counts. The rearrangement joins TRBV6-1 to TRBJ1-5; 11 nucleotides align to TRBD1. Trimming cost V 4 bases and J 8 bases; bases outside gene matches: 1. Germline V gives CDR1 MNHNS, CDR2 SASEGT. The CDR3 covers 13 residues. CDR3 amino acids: CASSGDRGEPQHF. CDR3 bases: TGTGCCAGCAGTGGGGACAGGGGGGAGCCCCAGCATTTT.

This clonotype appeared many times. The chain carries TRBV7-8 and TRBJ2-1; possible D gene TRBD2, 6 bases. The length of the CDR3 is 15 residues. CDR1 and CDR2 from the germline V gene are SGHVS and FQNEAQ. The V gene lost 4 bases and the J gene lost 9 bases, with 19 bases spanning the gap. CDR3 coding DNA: TGTGCCAGCAGCTCTGGGACTTCCAACAGAGGTGAGCAGTTCTTC. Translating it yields CASSSGTSNRGEQFF.

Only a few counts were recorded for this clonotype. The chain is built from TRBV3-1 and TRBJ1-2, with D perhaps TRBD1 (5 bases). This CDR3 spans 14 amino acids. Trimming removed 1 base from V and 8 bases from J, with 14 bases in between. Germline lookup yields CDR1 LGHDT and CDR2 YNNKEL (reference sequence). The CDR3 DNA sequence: TGTGCCAGCAGCCAAGGCGGCAGGGAAACAGGCTACACCTTC. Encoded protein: CASSQGGRETGYTF.

DNA of the CDR3: TGTGCCAGCAGCCGAGGACCAACCTCTGGAAACACCATATATTTT. It translates to CASSRGPTSGNTIYF. The V call is TRBV6-5, the J call TRBJ1-3; D gene ambiguous. Germline V CDR1 and CDR2: MNHEY, SVGAGI. This CDR3 has 15 amino acids. Trimming removed 6 bases from V and 0 bases from J, with 12 bases in between.

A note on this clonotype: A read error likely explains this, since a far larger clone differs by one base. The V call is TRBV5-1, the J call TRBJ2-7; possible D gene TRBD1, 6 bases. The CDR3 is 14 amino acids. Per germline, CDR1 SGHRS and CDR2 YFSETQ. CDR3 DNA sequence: TGCGCCAGCAGCTTTCGGGACACATCCTACGAGCGGTACTTC. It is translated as CASSFRDTSYERYF.

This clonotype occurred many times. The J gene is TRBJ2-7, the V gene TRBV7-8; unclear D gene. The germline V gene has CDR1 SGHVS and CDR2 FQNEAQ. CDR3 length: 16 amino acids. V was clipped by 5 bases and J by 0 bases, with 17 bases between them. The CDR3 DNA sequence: TGTGCCAGCAGCGCCTATCAGATGGGGTTCTCCTACGAGCAGTACTTC. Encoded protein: CASSAYQMGFSYEQYF.

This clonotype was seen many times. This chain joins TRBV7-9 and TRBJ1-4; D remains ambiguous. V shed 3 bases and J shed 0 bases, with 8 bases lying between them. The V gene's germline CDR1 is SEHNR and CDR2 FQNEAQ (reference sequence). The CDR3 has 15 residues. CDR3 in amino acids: CASSFGPATNEKLFF. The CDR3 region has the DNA TGTGCCAGCAGCTTTGGGCCCGCAACTAATGAAAAACTGTTTTTT. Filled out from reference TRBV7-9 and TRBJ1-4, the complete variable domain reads DTGVSQNPRHKITKRGQNVTFRCDPISEHNRLYWYRQTLGQGPEFLTYFQNEAQLEKSRLLSDRFSAERPKGSFSTLEIQRTEQGDSAMYLCASSFGPATNEKLFFGSGTQLSVL.

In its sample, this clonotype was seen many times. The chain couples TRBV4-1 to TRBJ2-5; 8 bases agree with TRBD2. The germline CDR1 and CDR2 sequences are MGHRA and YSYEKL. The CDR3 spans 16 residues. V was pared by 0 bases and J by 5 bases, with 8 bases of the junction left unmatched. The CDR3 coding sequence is TGCGCCAGCAGCCAAGAGAATAGCGGGACTCGGGAGACCCAGTACTTC. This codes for CASSQENSGTRETQYF.

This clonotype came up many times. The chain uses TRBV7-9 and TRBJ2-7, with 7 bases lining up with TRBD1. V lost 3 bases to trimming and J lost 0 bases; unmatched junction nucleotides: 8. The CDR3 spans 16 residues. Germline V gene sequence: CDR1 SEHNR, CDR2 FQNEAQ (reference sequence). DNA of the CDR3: TGTGCCAGCAGCTTTGGTGGACAGGCGAGCTCCTACGAGCAGTACTTC. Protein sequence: CASSFGGQASSYEQYF.

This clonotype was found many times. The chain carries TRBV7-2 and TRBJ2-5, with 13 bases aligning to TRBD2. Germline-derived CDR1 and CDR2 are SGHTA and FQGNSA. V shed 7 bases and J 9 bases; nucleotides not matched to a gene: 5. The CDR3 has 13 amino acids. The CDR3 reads CASTKLAGGSQYF. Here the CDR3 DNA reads TGTGCCAGCACCAAACTAGCGGGAGGGTCCCAGTACTTC.

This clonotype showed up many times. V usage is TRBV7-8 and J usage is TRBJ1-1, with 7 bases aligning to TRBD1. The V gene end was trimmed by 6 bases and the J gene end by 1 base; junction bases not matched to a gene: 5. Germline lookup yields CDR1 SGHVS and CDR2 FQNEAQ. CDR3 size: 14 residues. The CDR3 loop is CASSWTGTNTEAFF. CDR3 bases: TGTGCCAGCAGTTGGACAGGAACGAACACTGAAGCTTTCTTT.